These 6 T cell receptor beta chains were all obtained from the same sample, sequenced in a study of CD8+CD57+ T cells in acquired aplastic anemia. The TCR beta profiling, which covered VDJ combination and CDR3 sequence, was carried out using genomic DNA as the template. TCRdb re-analysed the reads in MiXCR, keeping a single row per CDR3 protein. The sample has about 220,000 distinct CDR3 sequences, 34% seen once. Sequenced input: sorted CD4+, CD8+, or CD8+CD57+ T cells (not recorded which) from PBMCs. Source of these receptors: a human donor in good health, serving as a control.

This clonotype was picked up many times. The rearrangement links TRBV7-9 to TRBJ1-4, with D possibly matching TRBD1 (6 bases). Germline assignment: CDR1 SEHNR and CDR2 FQNEAQ (reference sequence). Trimming removed 5 bases at V and 10 bases at J, with 11 bases between. The CDR3 is 12 residues long. CDR3 protein: CASSHSGAKLFF. CDR3 DNA sequence: TGTGCCAGCAGCCACTCAGGGGCAAAACTGTTTTTT.

The V and J genes are TRBV19 and TRBJ2-2; the D gene could be TRBD1 or TRBD2 (5 bases each). V gave up 5 bases and J gave up 1 base, with 11 bases separating them. The CDR3 totals 15 residues. Germline CDR1 and CDR2: LNHDA and SQIVND (reference sequence). CDR3 in amino acids: CASSWGGLNTGELFF. The CDR3 DNA is TGTGCCAGTAGTTGGGGCGGGTTGAACACCGGGGAGCTGTTTTTT.

A few counts support this clonotype. The chain links TRBV12-3 or TRBV12-4 to TRBJ2-1; D remains unclear. The CDR3 is made up of 12 amino acids. V was pared by 3 bases and J by 5 bases, with 5 bases between. The CDR3 sequence: CASSFSDNEQFF. CDR3 coding DNA: TGTGCCAGCAGTTTCTCGGACAATGAGCAGTTCTTC.

V is TRBV12-3 or TRBV12-4 and J is TRBJ2-1; 8 bases are shared with TRBD1. V shed 7 bases and J 0 bases; nucleotides not matched to a gene: 17. The CDR3 contains 19 residues. CDR3 DNA sequence: TGTGCCAGCACTCCGGATAGATGGTCCGGACAGGGCTCCTACAATGAGCAGTTCTTC. It is translated as CASTPDRWSGQGSYNEQFF.

In the case of this clonotype: Its ends do not fully match the called genes, so a read error is possible. The CDR3 here is CASKLQGEDGYAF. The CDR3, as DNA: TGTGCCAGTAAATTACAGGGGGAGGATGGCTACGCCTTC. The rearrangement joins TRBV19 to TRBJ1-2; 8 bases agree with TRBD1. The germline gives CDR1 LNHDA, CDR2 SQIVND (reference sequence). This CDR3 has 13 residues.

This clonotype appeared many times. V gene TRBV10-3 combines with J gene TRBJ2-1; D is ambiguous. V was shortened by 3 bases and J by 7 bases, with 10 bases between the two germline ends. The CDR3 runs 13 residues. Germline lookup yields CDR1 ENHRY and CDR2 SYGVKD. The CDR3 bases are TGTGCCATCAGTGAAGGCAGTTTTAATGAGCAGTTCTTC. The encoded protein is CAISEGSFNEQFF.